The next 10 T cell receptor beta chains were all read from a single sample in a study of blood T cell repertoires in COVID-19. The data were produced by immunoSEQ multiplex PCR, yet TCRdb's version contains in-frame clones alone and is incomplete. The table records 120,000 or so clones, more than 65% of them present only once. The sequenced material came from peripheral blood. The receptors here all came from a human donor in a cohort sampled during active COVID-19.

This clone has only one observation. This chain links TRBV18 with TRBJ2-3; 10 bases match TRBD2. Germline V lookup: CDR1 KGHSH, CDR2 LQKENI. This CDR3 has 17 amino acids. Trimming cost V 1 base and J 0 bases; bases outside gene matches: 4. The CDR3 DNA sequence: TGTGCCAGCTCACCACGCAGCGGGGGGGCGAGCACAGATACGCAGTATTTT. Its protein product is CASSPRSGGASTDTQYF.

This clone was seen only once. The chain is built from TRBV2 and TRBJ2-7; 9 positions agree with TRBD2. V gave up 7 bases and J gave up 5 bases; unmatched junction bases: 9. The CDR3 runs 14 residues. Germline lookup yields CDR1 SNHLY and CDR2 FYNNEI. Written as DNA, the CDR3 is TGTGCCAGCAAGAACATAGCGGGAGTCCACGAGCAGTACTTC. Residues: CASKNIAGVHEQYF.

V and J are TRBV6-1 and TRBJ2-7, with D perhaps TRBD1 (5 bases). CDR3 size: 17 residues. V lost 2 bases and J 4 bases, leaving 21 bases between the germline ends. Looked up from germline, CDR1 is MNHNS and CDR2 is SASEGT. The CDR3 sequence is CASSEKGHILRGYEQYF. The CDR3 DNA sequence: TGTGCCAGCAGTGAAAAAGGACATATCTTAAGGGGTTACGAGCAGTACTTC.

This sequence joins TRBV7-8 and TRBJ1-5, with 7 bases lining up with TRBD1. Germline trimming cut 1 base from V and 0 bases from J; bases unmatched to any gene: 9. Germline CDR1 reads SGHVS; CDR2 reads FQNEAQ. The CDR3 runs 18 residues. CDR3 region: CASSLDRGSRDSNQPQHF. The DNA of the CDR3 is TGTGCCAGCAGCTTAGACAGGGGTTCAAGGGATAGCAATCAGCCCCAGCATTTT.

The rearrangement uses TRBV5-1 and TRBJ2-1, with a tentative D call TRBD1 (7 bases). CDR1 is SGHRS and CDR2 is YFSETQ in the germline V gene. The CDR3 is 14 amino acids. Trimming shortened V by 4 bases and J by 6 bases, and 14 bases separated the two germline ends. CDR3 DNA: TGCGCCAGCAGCCTGAGACAGGGAGGCAATGAGCAGTTCTTC. Its protein is CASSLRQGGNEQFF. Full variable domain (rest looked up from reference TRBV5-1 and TRBJ2-1): KAGVTQTPRYLIKTRGQQVTLSCSPISGHRSVSWYQQTPGQGLQFLFEYFSETQRNKGNFPGRFSGRQFSNSRSEMNVSTLELGDSALYLCASSLRQGGNEQFFGPGTRLTVL.

This clone was observed a few times. The chain couples TRBV30 to TRBJ2-7; 10 bases agree with TRBD1. The junction had 13 bases not matched to a gene; V was cut back by 2 bases and J by 9 bases. The V gene's germline CDR1 is GTSNPN and CDR2 SVGIG (reference sequence). The CDR3 loop spans 15 amino acids. DNA for the CDR3: TGTGCCTGGAGTTTTACCGGGACAGGGGTAAGGGTGCAGTACTTC. It yields the protein CAWSFTGTGVRVQYF. Looking up the rest from reference TRBV30 and TRBJ2-7 gives the full variable domain: SQTIHQWPATLVQPVGSPLSLECTVEGTSNPNLYWYRQAAGRGLQLLFYSVGIGQISSEVPQNLSASRPQDRQFILSSKKLLLSDSGFYLCAWSFTGTGVRVQYFGPGTRLTVT.

The rearrangement uses TRBV12-3 or TRBV12-4 and TRBJ1-4, with D possibly matching TRBD1 (5 bases). V gave up 3 bases and J gave up 8 bases, with 10 bases separating them. The CDR3 spans 13 residues. In DNA, the CDR3 is TGTGCCAGCAGTTTCACAGGACGGGAAAAACTGTTTTTT. Translating gives CASSFTGREKLFF.

The V call is TRBV6-5, the J call TRBJ2-5, with D possibly being TRBD2 (5 bases). V was shortened by 7 bases and J by 2 bases, with 14 bases between the two germline ends. Germline CDR1 MNHEY, CDR2 SVGAGI. The CDR3 totals 14 residues. The CDR3 is CASISSSGQETQYF. The CDR3 DNA sequence: TGTGCCAGCATCTCCTCCAGCGGACAAGAGACCCAGTACTTC.

This clone showed up just a few times. The chain has TRBV29-1 and TRBJ1-1; weak D call: TRBD1 (5 bases). Per germline, CDR1 SQVTM and CDR2 ANQGSEA. The length of the CDR3 is 15 residues. The V and J ends lost 5 bases and 1 base respectively, with 17 bases between them. CDR3 in DNA: TGCAGCGTTCGCCCTAACCCAGGGTGGAACACTGAAGCTTTCTTT. Its translation is CSVRPNPGWNTEAFF. Full variable domain (remainder filled in from reference TRBV29-1 and TRBJ1-1): SAVISQKPSRDICQRGTSLTIQCQVDSQVTMMFWYRQQPGQSLTLIATANQGSEATYESGFVIDKFPISRPNLTFSTLTVSNMSPEDSSIYLCSVRPNPGWNTEAFFGQGTRLTVV.

The V and J genes are TRBV6-2 or TRBV6-3 and TRBJ1-1; 7 bases map to TRBD1. The CDR3 is 12 amino acids. Losses at the gene ends were 0 bases for V and 11 bases for J; bases not matched to a gene: 3. Germline lookup yields CDR1 MNHEY and CDR2 SVGEGT. CDR3 sequence: CASSYSQGDAFF. The CDR3 bases are TGTGCCAGCAGTTACTCTCAGGGGGATGCTTTCTTT.